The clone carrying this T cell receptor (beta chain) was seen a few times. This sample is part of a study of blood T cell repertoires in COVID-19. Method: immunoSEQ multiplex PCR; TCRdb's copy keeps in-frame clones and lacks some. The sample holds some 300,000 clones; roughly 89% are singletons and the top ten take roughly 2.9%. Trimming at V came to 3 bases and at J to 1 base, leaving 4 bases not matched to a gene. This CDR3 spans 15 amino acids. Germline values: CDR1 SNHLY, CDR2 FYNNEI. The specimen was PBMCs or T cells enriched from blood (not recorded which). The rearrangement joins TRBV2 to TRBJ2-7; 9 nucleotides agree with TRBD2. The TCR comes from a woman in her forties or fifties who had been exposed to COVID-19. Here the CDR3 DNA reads TGTGCCAGCAGTGAGGGACTAGCTCCTTCCTACGAGCAGTACTTC. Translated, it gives CASSEGLAPSYEQYF.